These 28 T cell receptor beta chains were all obtained from the same sample, sequenced in a study of OX40 agonist ivuxolimab in advanced cancers. TCRdb keeps only in-frame clones here, not all; method: immunoSEQ multiplex PCR. The table lists some 45,000 clones, roughly 86% of them singletons. The material was CD4+ or CD8+ T cells sorted from blood, obtained in a trial of the OX40 agonist ivuxolimab. These receptors were collected from an adult with an advanced solid tumor such as melanoma, head and neck, liver or kidney cancer.

The rearrangement joins TRBV2 to TRBJ1-2; TRBD1 is a possible D gene (6 bases). Germline CDR1 reads SNHLY; CDR2 reads FYNNEI. Trimming shortened V by 9 bases and J by 2 bases, and 16 bases separated the two germline ends. The CDR3 length is 14 residues. In nucleotides, the CDR3 is TGTGCCAGACAGGGTACGTCTGTGAACTATGGCTACACCTTC. This codes for CARQGTSVNYGYTF. Combining the CDR3 with reference TRBV2 and TRBJ1-2 gives the whole variable domain EPEVTQTPSHQVTQMGQEVILRCVPISNHLYFYWYRQILGQKVEFLVSFYNNEISEKSEIFDDQFSVERPDGSNFTLKIRSTKLEDSAMYFCARQGTSVNYGYTFGSGTRLTVV.

J is TRBJ1-2 and V is TRBV29-1; D is ambiguous. The CDR3 has 14 amino acids. The V end was cut by 3 bases, the J end by 1 base, with 12 bases between. Germline V CDR1 and CDR2: SQVTM, ANQGSEA. CDR3 DNA: TGCAGCGTTGAGGAGACACGATTTAACTATGGCTACACCTTC. Translation gives CSVEETRFNYGYTF.

The chain has TRBV7-9 and TRBJ1-3, with D uncertain. With 2 bases removed from V and 0 bases from J, the gap between germline ends came to 8 bases. This CDR3 region has 15 residues. Germline lookup yields CDR1 SEHNR and CDR2 FQNEAQ (reference sequence). In DNA, the CDR3 is TGTGCCAGCAGCTTATTGCCCAGCTCTGGAAACACCATATATTTT. Translated, it gives CASSLLPSSGNTIYF.

This clone was observed a single time. V usage is TRBV6-1 and J usage is TRBJ2-2; the match to TRBD1 covers 8 bases. The J segment lost 3 bases and the V segment lost 9 bases, leaving 9 bases of the junction unmatched. Germline CDR1 is MNHNS and CDR2 is SASEGT. The CDR3 totals 15 residues. CDR3 protein: CARVVGRGHTGELFF. DNA for the CDR3: TGTGCCAGGGTAGTAGGCAGGGGGCACACCGGGGAGCTGTTTTTT.

The gene calls are TRBV11-2 and TRBJ1-3, with D unclear. This CDR3 is 14 amino acids long. CDR1 is SGHAT, CDR2 FQNNGV, per germline. The V and J ends lost 1 base and 2 bases respectively, with 6 bases between them. The CDR3 nucleotides read TGTGCCAGCAGCTTAGGGGGTGCTGGAAACACCATATATTTT. Translated: CASSLGGAGNTIYF.

This clone appeared a single time. The chain recombines TRBV27 with TRBJ1-6; TRBD1 matches 11 bases. Germline V lookup: CDR1 MNHEY, CDR2 SMNVEV (reference sequence). This CDR3 has 14 amino acids. The V gene end was trimmed by 4 bases and the J gene end by 9 bases; junction bases not matched to a gene: 2. The DNA for the CDR3 is TGTGCCAGCAGTTGGACAGGGGGCTTTTCACCCCTCCACTTT. Residues: CASSWTGGFSPLHF.

This clone was seen only once. J is TRBJ1-6 and V is TRBV9; D is unresolved. Germline-derived CDR1 and CDR2 are SGDLS and YYNGEE. V lost 0 bases and J 9 bases, leaving 7 bases between the germline ends. The CDR3 contains 13 residues. The CDR3 protein is CASSVGPSSPLHF. Here the CDR3 DNA reads TGTGCCAGCAGCGTAGGGCCGTCTTCACCCCTCCACTTT.

V usage is TRBV27 and J usage is TRBJ1-6; D might be TRBD1 (6 bases). V was cut by 7 bases and J by 2 bases, with 9 bases left in between. Germline CDR1 is MNHEY and CDR2 is SMNVEV (reference sequence). There are 14 residues in the CDR3. The CDR3 DNA sequence: TGTGCCAGCACAACAGGGCCCTATAATTCACCCCTCCACTTT. The encoded protein is CASTTGPYNSPLHF.

V usage is TRBV2 and J usage is TRBJ2-2, with 8 bases lining up with TRBD1. Trimming removed 6 bases from V and 2 bases from J; junction bases left unmatched: 11. The CDR3 sequence is 17 residues long. Germline CDR1 is SNHLY and CDR2 is FYNNEI. This CDR3 is CASSLPGQETNTGELFF. The CDR3 DNA reads as TGTGCCAGCAGCTTACCGGGACAGGAAACAAACACCGGGGAGCTGTTTTTT. Looking up the rest from reference TRBV2 and TRBJ2-2 gives the full variable domain: EPEVTQTPSHQVTQMGQEVILRCVPISNHLYFYWYRQILGQKVEFLVSFYNNEISEKSEIFDDQFSVERPDGSNFTLKIRSTKLEDSAMYFCASSLPGQETNTGELFFGEGSRLTVL.

The chain employs TRBV6-5 and TRBJ1-2, with D perhaps TRBD1 (5 bases). This CDR3 spans 13 amino acids. V dropped 5 bases and J dropped 14 bases, with 21 bases sitting between them. Germline lookup yields CDR1 MNHEY and CDR2 SVGAGI. The CDR3 nucleotides read TGTGCCAGCAGTCGCCGGGACGAACCTAACCTGACCTTC. This encodes CASSRRDEPNLTF.

The rearrangement uses TRBV6-5 and TRBJ1-1; TRBD1 is a possible D gene (5 bases). Trimming removed 2 bases from V and 0 bases from J, with 7 bases in between. The germline CDR1 and CDR2 sequences are MNHEY and SVGAGI. This CDR3 region has 14 residues. In DNA, the CDR3 is TGTGCCAGCAGTTACGGGGGGGTGAACACTGAAGCTTTCTTT. It encodes CASSYGGVNTEAFF.

The chain links TRBV27 to TRBJ1-5; the D is unclear. Germline assignment: CDR1 MNHEY and CDR2 SMNVEV (reference sequence). V was trimmed by 2 bases and J by 4 bases, leaving 12 bases between them. This CDR3 contains 15 residues. The CDR3 region is CASSLVLGFNQPQHF. The CDR3 nucleotides are TGTGCCAGCAGTTTAGTTTTGGGCTTTAATCAGCCCCAGCATTTT.

This chain connects TRBV27 to TRBJ2-7; D is uncertain. Between the trimmed V and J ends, which lost 6 bases and 6 bases, there was a span of 18 bases. This CDR3 has 14 residues. CDR1 is MNHEY, CDR2 SMNVEV, per germline (reference sequence). CDR3 amino acids: CASRVLGRVGEQYF. In nucleotides, the CDR3 is TGTGCCAGCAGGGTCTTGGGCCGGGTGGGCGAGCAGTACTTC.

The rearrangement uses TRBV7-9 and TRBJ1-6; D is undetermined. The CDR3 spans 15 residues. Germline assignment: CDR1 SEHNR and CDR2 FQNEAQ (reference sequence). V lost 2 bases and J lost 9, with 14 bases in between. The CDR3 region has the DNA TGTGCCAGCAGCTTATCCTCGCAGTTTGGTTCACCCCTCCACTTT. Its translation: CASSLSSQFGSPLHF.

The V and J genes are TRBV7-9 and TRBJ2-1; D not resolved. Germline assignment: CDR1 SEHNR and CDR2 FQNEAQ (reference sequence). The length of the CDR3 is 16 residues. Trimming took off 8 bases at V and 1 base at J, with 18 bases between the two ends. The CDR3 DNA reads as TGTGCCAGCCCCCCGGTCGGTGTAGTTTCCTACAATGAGCAGTTCTTC. Its protein product is CASPPVGVVSYNEQFF.

This clone was counted a single time. The rearrangement links TRBV6-4 to TRBJ1-6; no clear D. CDR1 is MRHNA and CDR2 is SNTAGT in the germline V gene. Trimming removed 3 bases at V and 7 bases at J, with 7 bases between. The CDR3 runs 13 residues. CDR3 protein: CASSELINSPLHF. The CDR3, as DNA: TGTGCCAGCAGTGAACTAATAAATTCACCCCTCCACTTT.

This clone was detected only once. V is TRBV5-4 and J is TRBJ2-7; 8 bases fit TRBD1. The CDR3 is made up of 15 amino acids. V lost 4 bases, J lost 5 bases, and 11 bases stayed unmatched. The germline CDR1 and CDR2 sequences are SGHNT and YYREEE (reference sequence). CDR3 in amino acids: CASSKDGQGGNEQYF. The DNA of the CDR3 is TGTGCCAGCAGCAAGGACGGACAGGGCGGGAACGAGCAGTACTTC.

The chain employs TRBV7-8 and TRBJ1-1; tentative D call: TRBD1 (5 bases). The CDR3 sequence is 17 residues long. V shed 11 bases and J shed 2 bases, with 27 bases lying between them. Germline loops: CDR1 SGHVS, CDR2 FQNEAQ. CDR3 DNA: TGTGCCGGCGGGGCGAGGGACGCCAATCCGTCCAACACTGAAGCTTTCTTT. It yields the protein CAGGARDANPSNTEAFF.

V gene TRBV6-5 combines with J gene TRBJ2-7; D is unresolved. The V and J ends lost 6 bases and 1 base respectively, with 13 bases between them. The CDR3 is made up of 14 amino acids. The germline gives CDR1 MNHEY, CDR2 SVGAGI. CDR3 sequence: CASRPVTRSYEQYF. DNA of the CDR3: TGTGCCAGCAGACCGGTTACGAGGTCCTACGAGCAGTACTTC.

This sequence joins TRBV11-1 and TRBJ2-2; D remains unclear. V lost 7 bases, J lost 0 bases, and 15 bases lay in between. The CDR3 sequence is 16 residues long. Germline assignment: CDR1 SGHAT and CDR2 FQDESV (reference sequence). In DNA, the CDR3 is TGTGCCAGCACCCCCTCAGAAAACCCGAACACCGGGGAGCTGTTTTTT. Translation gives CASTPSENPNTGELFF.

This clone was observed a handful of times. The DNA for the CDR3 is TGTGCCAGCAGCGTAGTTGGCAGCCCTTTAAGTGGCTACACCTTC. It encodes CASSVVGSPLSGYTF. The V call is TRBV9, the J call TRBJ1-2, with D uncertain. Germline V gene lookup returns CDR1 SGDLS and CDR2 YYNGEE. The V end was cut by 0 bases, the J end by 7 bases, with 16 bases between. This CDR3 contains 15 residues.

V is TRBV9 and J is TRBJ2-7, with D tentatively TRBD2 (7 bases). V was pared by 5 bases and J by 5 bases, with 17 bases between. This CDR3 has 14 amino acids. Germline-derived CDR1 and CDR2 are SGDLS and YYNGEE. CDR3 loop: CASSSPGGQDEQYF. The CDR3 coding sequence is TGTGCCAGCAGTTCTCCGGGGGGCCAGGACGAGCAGTACTTC.

The chain carries TRBV15 and TRBJ1-5; 7 nucleotides line up with TRBD1. CDR1 and CDR2 (germline): LNHNV, YYDKDF (reference sequence). The CDR3 runs 16 residues. V dropped 2 bases and J dropped 4; count of bases not matched to a gene: 8. The CDR3 nucleotides read TGTGCCACCAGCAGAACCAGGGGGGAAAGAAATCAGCCCCAGCATTTT. As protein: CATSRTRGERNQPQHF.

This clone occurred once. The J gene is TRBJ1-5, the V gene TRBV11-1; a possible D gene is TRBD1 (6 bases). V was trimmed by 6 bases and J by 2 bases, leaving 14 bases between them. This CDR3 comprises 15 residues. The germline CDR1 and CDR2 sequences are SGHAT and FQDESV (reference sequence). CDR3 coding DNA: TGTGCCAGCAGTTTTACAGGGCCCGGCAATCAGCCCCAGCATTTT. Its protein is CASSFTGPGNQPQHF.

This clone was picked up one time. The CDR3 loop reads CASSLARAGEETQYF. Here the CDR3 DNA reads TGTGCCAGCAGCTTAGCGAGGGCAGGAGAAGAGACCCAGTACTTC. The chain employs TRBV7-9 and TRBJ2-5, with TRBD2 as a possible D gene (5 bases). The germline V gene has CDR1 SEHNR and CDR2 FQNEAQ (reference sequence). The CDR3 consists of 15 residues. V was pared by 0 bases and J by 3 bases, with 11 bases between.

This sequence joins TRBV4-3 and TRBJ2-1, with a tentative D call TRBD2 (6 bases). The V and J ends lost 5 bases and 0 bases respectively, with 11 bases between them. The germline V gene has CDR1 LGHNA and CDR2 YSLEER. This CDR3 spans 15 amino acids. CDR3 sequence (DNA): TGCGCCAGCAGCGGGGGACTGAGCTCCTACAATGAGCAGTTCTTC. It encodes CASSGGLSSYNEQFF.

In DNA form, the CDR3 reads TGTGCCAGCAGCTCCCCCACCGAGGAGGGGAACACTGAAGCTTTCTTT. It translates to CASSSPTEEGNTEAFF. The chain is built from TRBV5-6 and TRBJ1-1; no definite D call. CDR1 and CDR2 from the germline V gene are SGHDT and YYEEEE. Trimming removed 3 bases at V and 1 base at J, with 16 bases between. The CDR3 consists of 16 residues.

The V gene is TRBV11-3, the J gene TRBJ2-3, with a weak D call TRBD2 (5 bases). Trimming took off 5 bases at V and 0 bases at J, with 15 bases between the two ends. The CDR3 consists of 16 residues. Germline values: CDR1 SGHNT, CDR2 YENEEA. In DNA, the CDR3 is TGTGCCAGCAGCCAAATGGACTTTACTAGCACAGATACGCAGTATTTT. This codes for CASSQMDFTSTDTQYF. The full variable domain, with the rest looked up from reference TRBV11-3 and TRBJ2-3, is EAGVVQSPRYKIIEKKQPVAFWCNPISGHNTLYWYLQNLGQGPELLIRYENEEAVDDSQLPKDRFSAERLKGVDSTLKIQPAELGDSAVYLCASSQMDFTSTDTQYFGPGTRLTVL.